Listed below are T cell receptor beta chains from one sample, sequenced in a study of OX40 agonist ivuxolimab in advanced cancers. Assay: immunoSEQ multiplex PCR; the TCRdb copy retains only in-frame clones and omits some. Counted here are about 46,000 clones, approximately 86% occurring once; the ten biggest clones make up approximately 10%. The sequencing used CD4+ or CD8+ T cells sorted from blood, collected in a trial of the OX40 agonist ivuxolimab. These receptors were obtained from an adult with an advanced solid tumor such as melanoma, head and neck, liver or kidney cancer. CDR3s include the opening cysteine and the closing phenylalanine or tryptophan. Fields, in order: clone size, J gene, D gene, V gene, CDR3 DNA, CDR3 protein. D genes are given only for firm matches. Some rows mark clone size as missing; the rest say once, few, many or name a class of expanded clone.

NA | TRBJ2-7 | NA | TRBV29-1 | TGCAGCGTTGAGTTCGGGAAAAACCCCTACGAGCAGTACTTC | CSVEFGKNPYEQYF
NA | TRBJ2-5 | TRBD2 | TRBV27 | TGTGCCAGCGGTGCGGGGGGCATTCTTGGGACCCAGTACTTC | CASGAGGILGTQYF
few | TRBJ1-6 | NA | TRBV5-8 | TGTGCCAGCAGCTTTTCTCAGGGAGGTAATTCACCCCTCCACTTT | CASSFSQGGNSPLHF
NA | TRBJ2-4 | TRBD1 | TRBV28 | TGTGCCAGCAGCCTAATAGGGGGCGAGACCAAAAACATTCAGTACTTC | CASSLIGGETKNIQYF
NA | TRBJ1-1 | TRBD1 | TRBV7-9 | TGTGCCAGCAGCTCACAGGGGCAGAACACTGAAGCTTTCTTT | CASSSQGQNTEAFF
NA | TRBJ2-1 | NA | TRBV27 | TGTGCCAGCAGTTCCAGTGATAGTGTAGAGTTCTTC | CASSSSDSVEFF
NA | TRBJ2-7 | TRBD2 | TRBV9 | TGTGCCAGCAGCGTAAGCGGGAGTCCCGACGAGCAGTACTTC | CASSVSGSPDEQYF
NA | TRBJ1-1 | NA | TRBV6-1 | TGTGCCAGCAGTGATTGGGCCATGAACACTGAAGCTTTCTTT | CASSDWAMNTEAFF
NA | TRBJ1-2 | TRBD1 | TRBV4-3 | TGCGCCAGCAGCCCCAATTCGGGACAGTACTATGGCTACACCTTC | CASSPNSGQYYGYTF
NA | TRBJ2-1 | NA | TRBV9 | TGTGCCAGCAGCGTCGACGGGACTCCTAATGAGCAGTTCTTC | CASSVDGTPNEQFF
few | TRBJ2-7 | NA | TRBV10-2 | TGCGCCGGCAACGGTACCTACGAGCAGTACTTC | CAGNGTYEQYF
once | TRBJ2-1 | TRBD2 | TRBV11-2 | TGTGCCAGCCTAGGGCTAGCGGGGGGCAATGAGCAGTTCTTC | CASLGLAGGNEQFF
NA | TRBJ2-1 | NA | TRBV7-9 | TGTGCCAGCAGCTACTCACTAGGGGCGAGGGACAATGAGCAGTTCTTC | CASSYSLGARDNEQFF
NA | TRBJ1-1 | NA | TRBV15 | TGTGCCACCAGCAGAGATTCGGCCGGGCTTGGGGTTAAAGCTTTCTTT | CATSRDSAGLGVKAFF
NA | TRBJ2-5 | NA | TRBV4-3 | TGCGCCAGCAGCCAACTTGGTCTCGGGGTGGAGACCCAGTACTTC | CASSQLGLGVETQYF
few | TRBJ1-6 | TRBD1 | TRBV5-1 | TGCGCCAGCAGCTCCACAGGGGGTCTTAATTCACCCCTCCACTTT | CASSSTGGLNSPLHF
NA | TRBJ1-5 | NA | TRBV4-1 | TGCGCCAGCAGCCAAGAGGTTACGGATAGCAATCAGCCCCAGCATTTT | CASSQEVTDSNQPQHF
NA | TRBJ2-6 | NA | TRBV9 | TGTGCCAGCAGCGTAGTCTCCGGGGCCAACGTCCTGACTTTC | CASSVVSGANVLTF
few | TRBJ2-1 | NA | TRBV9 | TGTGCCAGCAGCGTAGGATTTAACAATGAGCAGTTCTTC | CASSVGFNNEQFF
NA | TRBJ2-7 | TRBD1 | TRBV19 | TGTGCCAGTAGGCCGGGACAGGGGGCTTACGAGCAGTACTTC | CASRPGQGAYEQYF
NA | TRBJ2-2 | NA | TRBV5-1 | TGCGCCAGCAGCTTGGCTCCCGGGGAGCTGTTTTTT | CASSLAPGELFF
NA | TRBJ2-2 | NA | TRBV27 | TGTGCCAGCAGTTCAAGTATTAGGCAGGCGAACACCGGGGAGCTGTTTTTT | CASSSSIRQANTGELFF
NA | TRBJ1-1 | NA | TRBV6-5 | TGTGCCAGCAGTTACCGGGTATCCAACACTGAAGCTTTCTTT | CASSYRVSNTEAFF
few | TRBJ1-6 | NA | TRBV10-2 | TGCGCCAGCAGTGACTCCACTGGGAGGGGGAATAATTCACCCCTCCACTTT | CASSDSTGRGNNSPLHF
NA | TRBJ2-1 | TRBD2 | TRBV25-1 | TGTGCCAGCAGTGAAAGGCGAAGCGGGGGAGGGTACAATGAGCAGTTCTTC | CASSERRSGGGYNEQFF
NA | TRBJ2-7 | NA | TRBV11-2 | TGTGCCAGCACTAAGATAAACTACGAGCAGTACTTC | CASTKINYEQYF
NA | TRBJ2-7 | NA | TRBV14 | TGTGCCAGCAGCTACGGATACGAGCAGTACTTC | CASSYGYEQYF
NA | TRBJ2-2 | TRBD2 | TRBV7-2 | TGTGCCAGCAGCTTAATTGTCCTTTGGGGGGGCACCGGGGAGCTGTTTTTT | CASSLIVLWGGTGELFF
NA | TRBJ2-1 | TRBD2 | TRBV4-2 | TGTGCCAGCAGCTCTAGCGGGGGGTCAGGTGAGCAGTTCTTC | CASSSSGGSGEQFF
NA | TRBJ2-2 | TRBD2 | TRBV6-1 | TGTGCCAGCAGTTCACAGCGGGAGTTCGACGGGGAGCTGTTTTTT | CASSSQREFDGELFF
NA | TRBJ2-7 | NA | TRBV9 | TGTGCCAGCAGCGTACGAGAAGGCTCCTACGAGCAGTACTTC | CASSVREGSYEQYF
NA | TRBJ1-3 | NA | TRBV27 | TGTGCCAGCAGTTCAGCCCGGTCTGGAAACACCATATATTTT | CASSSARSGNTIYF
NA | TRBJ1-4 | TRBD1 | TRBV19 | TGTGCCAGTAGTTTTGGGACAGGGTCTGAAAAACTGTTTTTT | CASSFGTGSEKLFF
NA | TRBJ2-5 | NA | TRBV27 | TGTGCCAGCAGTTTAGCCTATGGGCAAACCCAGTACTTC | CASSLAYGQTQYF
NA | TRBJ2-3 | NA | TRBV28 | TGTGCCAGCAGTTTAGGATGGGGGCTCGGCTACACAGATACGCAGTATTTT | CASSLGWGLGYTDTQYF
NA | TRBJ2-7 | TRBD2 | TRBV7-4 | TGTGCCAGCAGCTGGGGACTAGCGGGGGTAACATTGTACGAGCAGTACTTC | CASSWGLAGVTLYEQYF
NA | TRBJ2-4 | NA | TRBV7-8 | TGTGCCAGCAGCTTAGATGGTGGAGGAAGGGTCAAAAACATTCAGTACTTC | CASSLDGGGRVKNIQYF
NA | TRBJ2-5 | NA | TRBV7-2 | TGTGCCAGCAGCCAAGGGGACGGATGGGTAGAGACCCAGTACTTC | CASSQGDGWVETQYF
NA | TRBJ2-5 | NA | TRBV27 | TGTGCCAGCAGTTCAGGGCGGGAGACCCAGTACTTC | CASSSGRETQYF
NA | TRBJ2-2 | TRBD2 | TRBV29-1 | TGCAGCGTCTCCGGACTAGCGGGCGCGAACACCGGGGAGCTGTTTTTT | CSVSGLAGANTGELFF
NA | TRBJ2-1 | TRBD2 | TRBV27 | TGTGCCAGCAGTGCGGGACTAGCGGGTTACAATGAGCAGTTCTTC | CASSAGLAGYNEQFF
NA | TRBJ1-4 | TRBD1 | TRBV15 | TGTGCCACTTCGCTTGACAGGGGGCGCATGGAAAAACTGTTTTTT | CATSLDRGRMEKLFF
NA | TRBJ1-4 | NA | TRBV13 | TGTGCCAGCATGTCCTCCGGCGCTGTAAGCGAAAAACTGTTTTTT | CASMSSGAVSEKLFF
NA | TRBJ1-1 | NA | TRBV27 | TGTGCCAGCAGTTTATGGGCAGGAATGAACACTGAAGCTTTCTTT | CASSLWAGMNTEAFF
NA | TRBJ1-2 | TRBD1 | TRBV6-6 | TGTGCCAGCAACCCCGACAGGGGGGGAAATGGCTACACCTTC | CASNPDRGGNGYTF
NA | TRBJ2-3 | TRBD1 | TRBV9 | TGTGCCAGCAGCCCACCGGGACAGGGGGCGCGGGATACGCAGTATTTT | CASSPPGQGARDTQYF